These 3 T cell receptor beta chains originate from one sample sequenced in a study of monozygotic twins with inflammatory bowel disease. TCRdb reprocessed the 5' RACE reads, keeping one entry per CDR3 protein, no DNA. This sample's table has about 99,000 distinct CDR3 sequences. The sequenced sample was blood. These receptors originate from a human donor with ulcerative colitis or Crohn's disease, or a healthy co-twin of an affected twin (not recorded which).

CDR3 sequence reads: CASSLAGTLRETQYF. The genes are TRBV5-4 and TRBJ2-5; as DNA is missing, the TRBD1 call by TCRdb cannot be tested. CDR1 and CDR2 from the germline V gene are SGHNT and YYREEE (reference sequence). The CDR3 runs 15 residues.

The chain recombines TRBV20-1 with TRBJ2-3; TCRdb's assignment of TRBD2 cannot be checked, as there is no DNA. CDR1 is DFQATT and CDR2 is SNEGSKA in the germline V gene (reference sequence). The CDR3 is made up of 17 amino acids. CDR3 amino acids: CSARGLRAYISTDTQYF.

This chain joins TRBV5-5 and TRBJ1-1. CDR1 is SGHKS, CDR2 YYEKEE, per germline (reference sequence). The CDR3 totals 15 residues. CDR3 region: CASRDHLQMNTEAFF.